The 21 T cell receptor beta chains below were found in one sample sequenced in a study of OX40 agonist ivuxolimab in advanced cancers. Sequencing was performed with immunoSEQ multiplex PCR; in TCRdb, only in-frame clones are kept and a portion is missing. This sample carries more than 100,000 clones, over 75% of them seen once, and the ten largest clones take roughly 0.99%. The sample was CD4+ or CD8+ T cells sorted from blood, taken in a trial of the OX40 agonist ivuxolimab. The receptors originated from an adult with an advanced solid tumor such as melanoma, head and neck, liver or kidney cancer.

The chain has TRBV27 and TRBJ2-1, with D unclear. CDR3 length: 16 amino acids. Per germline, CDR1 MNHEY and CDR2 SMNVEV (reference sequence). V shed 6 bases and J shed 0 bases, with 15 bases lying between them. The CDR3 loop reads CASRSLTVNSYNEQFF. The CDR3 DNA follows: TGTGCCAGCAGAAGCCTCACAGTTAACTCCTACAATGAGCAGTTCTTC.

The rearrangement links TRBV6-4 to TRBJ2-6; the D is unclear. Trimming pared 6 bases from V and 0 bases from J, leaving 6 bases between. CDR1 is MRHNA, CDR2 SNTAGT, per germline. The CDR3 is 14 residues long. CDR3 protein: CASSTDSGANVLTF. The DNA of the CDR3 is TGTGCCAGCAGCACGGACTCTGGGGCCAACGTCCTGACTTTC.

The CDR3 is CASSFKEKLFF. The CDR3 nucleotides read TGTGCCAGCAGTTTCAAGGAAAAACTGTTTTTT. The chain couples TRBV2 to TRBJ1-4; D not certain. The CDR3 runs 11 residues. Germline V gives CDR1 SNHLY, CDR2 FYNNEI. The V end was cut by 5 bases, the J end by 8 bases, with 6 bases between.

The J gene is TRBJ2-2, the V gene TRBV7-3; D may be TRBD1 (6 bases). This CDR3 has 14 residues. Germline V lookup: CDR1 SGHTA, CDR2 FQGTGA. V was cut by 5 bases and J by 3 bases, with 10 bases left in between. CDR3 DNA: TGTGCCAGCAGCAGAAACAGGGACACCGGGGAGCTGTTTTTT. Translated: CASSRNRDTGELFF.

The chain carries TRBV6-1 and TRBJ2-5, with D tentatively TRBD2 (6 bases). This CDR3 spans 13 amino acids. Trimming removed 5 bases from V and 4 bases from J, with 11 bases in between. The germline gives CDR1 MNHNS, CDR2 SASEGT. This chain's CDR3 is CASSRLDGETQYF. The DNA for the CDR3 is TGTGCCAGCAGTAGACTAGATGGAGAGACCCAGTACTTC.

The rearrangement joins TRBV7-8 to TRBJ2-7; D is possibly TRBD1 (6 bases). CDR1 is SGHVS and CDR2 is FQNEAQ in the germline V gene. V was shortened by 2 bases and J by 2 bases, with 13 bases between the two germline ends. CDR3 length: 15 amino acids. CDR3 bases: TGTGCCAGCAGCTTAACGGGACAAGTAACCTACGAGCAGTACTTC. It encodes CASSLTGQVTYEQYF.

This clone was found a few times. The chain combines TRBV29-1 with TRBJ1-5; TRBD1 matches 7 bases. The V and J ends lost 6 bases and 2 bases, in that order; junction bases with no gene match: 7. The CDR3 runs to 14 residues. Germline values: CDR1 SQVTM, CDR2 ANQGSEA. CDR3 bases: TGCAGCGTAGCGACAGGGAGCGGCAATCAGCCCCAGCATTTT. It codes for CSVATGSGNQPQHF.

J is TRBJ1-1 and V is TRBV19; maybe TRBD1 (6 bases). The CDR3 consists of 16 residues. Germline CDR1 and CDR2: LNHDA and SQIVND (reference sequence). V was shortened by 2 bases and J by 5 bases, with 18 bases between the two germline ends. In nucleotides, the CDR3 is TGTGCCAGTAGTATAAGCCGAGGGGGGCTGGGGACTGAAGCTTTCTTT. Amino acid sequence: CASSISRGGLGTEAFF.

The genes are TRBV6-5 and TRBJ1-1; D is perhaps TRBD1 (6 bases). Germline V gene data show CDR1 as MNHEY and CDR2 as SVGAGI. The CDR3 spans 14 residues. Trimming pared 5 bases from V and 5 bases from J, leaving 15 bases between. The CDR3: CASSPTGRRTEAFF. CDR3 nucleotides: TGTGCCAGCAGTCCCACAGGGAGACGAACTGAAGCTTTCTTT.

The rearrangement joins TRBV21-1 to TRBJ2-5; TRBD2 is the table's D call and was not checked against the DNA. TRBV21-1 is a known pseudogene. CDR3 length: 15 residues. The CDR3 sequence is CASSKLAGARETQYF. The CDR3 coding sequence is TGTGCCAGCAGCAAATTAGCGGGAGCGCGGGAGACCCAGTACTTC.

V is TRBV27 and J is TRBJ2-7, with 7 bases matching TRBD2. CDR1 is MNHEY, CDR2 SMNVEV, per germline (reference sequence). This CDR3 is built from 18 residues. The V segment lost 0 bases and the J segment 4 bases; nucleotides outside the gene matches: 15. This chain's CDR3 is CASSLSMSSPGGSYEQYF. In DNA, the CDR3 is TGTGCCAGCAGTTTATCGATGTCATCTCCCGGCGGGAGTTACGAGCAGTACTTC.

V usage is TRBV27 and J usage is TRBJ1-2; the D gene is possibly TRBD1 (6 bases). CDR1 and CDR2 (germline): MNHEY, SMNVEV (reference sequence). Trimming pared 2 bases from V and 4 bases from J, leaving 14 bases between. The CDR3 runs 15 residues. For the CDR3, the DNA is TGTGCCAGCAGTTTAGGGGGCTCCCACCCCTATGGCTACACCTTC. This codes for CASSLGGSHPYGYTF.

The chain recombines TRBV2 with TRBJ2-3; D possibly uses TRBD1 or TRBD2 (5 bases each). Trimming pared 7 bases from V and 2 bases from J, leaving 13 bases between. CDR1 is SNHLY, CDR2 FYNNEI, per germline. The CDR3 is 14 residues long. The CDR3 reads CASNSREFTDTQYF. CDR3 nucleotide sequence: TGTGCCAGCAACTCCAGGGAGTTCACAGATACGCAGTATTTT.

The gene calls are TRBV28 and TRBJ1-2, with 10 bases lining up with TRBD1. The trim removed 9 bases at V and 6 bases at J, leaving 10 bases unmatched. From germline, CDR1 is MDHEN and CDR2 SYDVKM. This CDR3 is 14 amino acids long. The DNA for the CDR3 is TGTGCCAGTATGACAGGGGGCGTATTCGATGGCTACACCTTC. The encoded protein is CASMTGGVFDGYTF.

This rearrangement joins TRBV6-5 to TRBJ2-1; 12 bases line up with TRBD2. The germline V gene has CDR1 MNHEY and CDR2 SVGAGI. J gave up 8 bases and V 7 bases, and 9 bases lay outside the gene matches. The CDR3 is 15 amino acids. CDR3 protein: CASIQTSGSGYEQFF. CDR3 in DNA: TGTGCCAGCATTCAGACTAGCGGGAGTGGGTATGAGCAGTTCTTC.

This chain connects TRBV27 to TRBJ1-5, with unresolved D. The CDR3 consists of 13 residues. V lost 8 bases, J lost 0 bases, and 8 bases lay in between. The germline V gene has CDR1 MNHEY and CDR2 SMNVEV (reference sequence). CDR3 in DNA: TGTGCCAGCCGCCCTTATAGCAATCAGCCCCAGCATTTT. Protein product: CASRPYSNQPQHF.

This chain connects TRBV18 to TRBJ2-5; a weak D match, TRBD1 (5 bases). Between the trimmed V and J ends, which lost 3 bases and 4 bases, there was a span of 9 bases. Germline CDR1 and CDR2: KGHSH and LQKENI. The CDR3 has 13 amino acids. The CDR3 DNA reads as TGTGCCAGCTCACCGACAGTAATAGAGACCCAGTACTTC. Translated, it gives CASSPTVIETQYF.

The V gene is TRBV28, the J gene TRBJ2-2; either TRBD1 or TRBD2 may supply D (5 bases each). CDR1 and CDR2 (germline): MDHEN, SYDVKM. The CDR3 loop spans 15 amino acids. V was pared by 3 bases and J by 0 bases, with 8 bases between. The CDR3 is CASSLWGSNTGELFF. The CDR3 bases are TGTGCCAGCAGTTTGTGGGGGTCGAACACCGGGGAGCTGTTTTTT.

The chain links TRBV7-8 to TRBJ1-1; no reliable D call. V shed 5 bases and J shed 4 bases, with 8 bases lying between them. CDR3 length equals 12 residues. CDR1 and CDR2 (germline): SGHVS, FQNEAQ. The CDR3 DNA is TGTGCCAGCAGCCCCCCCGGCACTGAAGCTTTCTTT. It codes for CASSPPGTEAFF.

The gene calls are TRBV5-4 and TRBJ2-3; possibly TRBD2 for D (6 bases). The germline V gene encodes CDR1 SGHNT and CDR2 YYREEE (reference sequence). The CDR3 has 16 amino acids. Trimming took off 0 bases at V and 2 bases at J, with 13 bases between the two ends. This CDR3 reads CASSLGGAGFTDTQYF. The CDR3 nucleotides are TGTGCCAGCAGCTTGGGAGGTGCGGGATTCACAGATACGCAGTATTTT. The complete variable domain, with remaining parts taken from reference TRBV5-4 and TRBJ2-3, reads ETGVTQSPTHLIKTRGQQVTLRCSSQSGHNTVSWYQQALGQGPQFIFQYYREEENGRGNFPPRFSGLQFPNYSSELNVNALELDDSALYLCASSLGGAGFTDTQYFGPGTRLTVL.

The chain couples TRBV29-1 to TRBJ1-1; the D is unclear. The V end lost 6 bases, the J end lost 1 base, and 9 bases lay between the germline ends. This CDR3 region has 12 residues. Per germline, CDR1 SQVTM and CDR2 ANQGSEA. CDR3 sequence (DNA): TGCAGCGTAGAGCCACAGAACACTGAAGCTTTCTTT. Its protein is CSVEPQNTEAFF.